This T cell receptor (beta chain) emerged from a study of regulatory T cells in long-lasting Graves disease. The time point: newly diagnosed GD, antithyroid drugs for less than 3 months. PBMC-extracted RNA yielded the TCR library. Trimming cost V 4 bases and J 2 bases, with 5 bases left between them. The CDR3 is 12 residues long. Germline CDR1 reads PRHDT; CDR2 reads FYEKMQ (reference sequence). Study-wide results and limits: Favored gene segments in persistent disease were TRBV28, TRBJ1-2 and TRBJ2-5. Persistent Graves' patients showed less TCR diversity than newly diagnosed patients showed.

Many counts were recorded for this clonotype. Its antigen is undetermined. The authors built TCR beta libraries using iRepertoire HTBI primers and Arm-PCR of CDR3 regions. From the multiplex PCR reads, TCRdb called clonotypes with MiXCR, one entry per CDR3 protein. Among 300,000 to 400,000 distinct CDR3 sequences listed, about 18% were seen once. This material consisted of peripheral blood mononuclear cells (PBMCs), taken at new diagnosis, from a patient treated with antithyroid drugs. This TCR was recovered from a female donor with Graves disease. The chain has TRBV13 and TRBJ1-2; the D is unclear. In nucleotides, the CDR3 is TGTGCCAGCAGCTCCCCAAACTATGGCTACACCTTC. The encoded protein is CASSSPNYGYTF.